This record covers a single T cell receptor (beta chain). Its antigen remains unidentified. No quality values exist for individual bases; no much larger clone is one base distant. In the paper's terms, the treatment or condition label means: around 19 received Ad26.COV2.S at low or high dose, single or two shots; five or six received placebo; per-sample allocation not given. For vaccine and placebo recipients, repertoires were sequenced using samples collected on day 63 after the first injection. Cohort 1b enrolled some 25 adults aged 18-55 years at a single site in Boston, USA, between 29 July and 7 August 2020. Ad26.COV2.S was a replication-incompetent adenovirus type 26 vector expressing a prefusion-stabilized SARS-CoV-2 spike protein from the original Wuhan strain. The record originates from a study of Ad26.COV2.S vaccination and SARS-CoV-2 variants (dated by TCRdb to about 2021). At the level of the whole study: Donors in the vaccine arm were drawn from COV1001, a phase I-IIa trial of Ad26.COV2.S in healthy adults that was multicentre, randomized, double-blind and placebo-controlled. Throughout the experiments and outcome assessment, investigators stayed blinded to trial group allocation. A total of 32 samples were included in the TCR-sequenced set, comprising around 19 Ad26.COV2.S vaccine recipients, 5 placebo recipients and 8 SARS-CoV-2 convalescent individuals. Dosing of Ad26.COV2.S was intramuscular, at either 5x10^10 or 1x10^11 viral particles, delivered as one shot or as two shots spaced 56 days apart. TCRbeta repertoire sequencing was used to assess the specificity and breadth of SARS-CoV-2-reactive T cell receptors after Ad26.COV2.S vaccination. Trial participants were randomized into five groups of five, in which low-dose or high-dose Ad26.COV2.S was given once or twice, or placebo was given on both occasions. Beyond this particular receptor, the publication reports: Vaccine and placebo recipients had similar non-spike TCR breadth, a finding consistent with the vaccine containing only spike. The authors noted that total T cell responses may have been underestimated by the TCR breadth and depth analyses. The study was not powered for comparison of responses between vaccine doses or regimens. After vaccination, substantial breadth of spike-specific CD8+ and CD4+ T cell responses was reported. Spike-specific TCR breadth was higher in Ad26.COV2.S recipients than in placebo recipients (P = 0.0014).

From the cysteine up to the phenylalanine, the CDR3 has a length of 14 residues. This entry keeps only the CDR3 DNA: 42 bases, framed from base 1. The germline V gene gives CDR1 as SQVTM and CDR2 as ANQGSEA. Ends trimmed: V by 5 bases, J by 4 bases; bases unmatched to a gene: 6. The immunoSEQ Assay was the method used to sequence TCRbeta CDR3 regions. After extraction, genomic DNA underwent amplification by bias-controlled multiplex PCR, followed by high-throughput sequencing. As for the authors' bioinformatics: Collapsing and filtering of sequences were performed to quantify the absolute abundance of each unique TCRbeta CDR3 region. T cell fraction was estimated by normalizing TCRbeta template counts to usable DNA, which was measured by amplifying reference genes present in all nucleated cells. Repertoire TCRs were annotated as SARS-CoV-2-specific by exact matching of V gene, CDR3 amino acid sequence and J gene to a known reactive TCR set. The reference SARS-CoV-2 TCR set was derived from MIRA and filtered for enrichment in COVID-19-positive ImmuneCODE repertoires, a step that removed public or cross-reactive TCRs. Using the MIRA antigens, annotated TCRs were further analysed by specific ORF or by position within an ORF. Breadth was defined as annotated unique rearrangements over total unique productive rearrangements; depth was the summed frequency of those rearrangements. Two-sided Wilcoxon rank-sum tests were applied when comparing TCR breadth between groups. TCRdb carries this immuneACCESS record with in-frame sequences only. Its versions omit some clonotypes, under half of them owing to an unresolved V gene in the studies checked, with the rest unexplained. D and trimming were read from the DNA, whereas the V and J calls and clone size are those reported in that table. This sample has hundreds of thousands of clones in its table, and around nine tenths of those were observed once. The biggest ten clones account for 9% to 15% of the sample.

The chain is made from TRBV29-1 and TRBJ2-7, with 12 bases matching TRBD2. The starting material was peripheral blood, obtained in a trial of Ad26.COV2.S vaccine versus placebo. The receptor comes from a person aged 18-65 years who received the Ad26.COV2.S COVID-19 vaccine or a placebo. The DNA is TGCAGCGTTACTCTAGCGGGAGGGCCGTACGAGCAGTACTTC. The encoded protein is CSVTLAGGPYEQYF.